The T cell receptor (beta chain) under discussion was sequenced for a study of response to subunit inactivated influenza vaccine. General study results and limits: Authors suggested that a seasonal influenza vaccination recruits few new T cells each time.

CDR1 and CDR2 (germline): SEHNR, FQNEAQ (reference sequence). Germline trimming cut 5 bases from V and 1 base from J; bases unmatched to any gene: 7. The CDR3 sequence is 15 residues long. TCRdb re-called the RT-PCR reads through MiXCR, storing one row per CDR3 protein. The repertoire holds around 540,000 distinct CDR3 sequences, with about 12% as singletons. Regarding this clonotype: Antigen specificity is unknown.

The sequences come from PBMCs from blood, collected on the day of vaccination. The source is a man in his fifties who received an inactivated influenza vaccine. The chain recombines TRBV7-9 with TRBJ1-2, with TRBD1 matching over 7 bases. The CDR3 here is CASSPRWDSNYGYTF. DNA for the CDR3: TGTGCCAGCAGCCCCCGATGGGACAGTAACTATGGCTACACCTTC.